Listed below are T cell receptor beta chains from one sample, sequenced in a study of blood T cell repertoires in COVID-19. Libraries were prepared by immunoSEQ multiplex PCR; TCRdb keeps only in-frame clonotypes and omits some of them. Found here are about 270,000 clones, about 87% of them singletons; the top ten hold about 2.5%. What was sequenced was peripheral blood. The receptors come from a woman in her forties or fifties with acute or convalescent COVID-19. The CDR3 runs from the conserved cysteine through the conserved F or W. A D gene is named only where the DNA matches it firmly. Expanded clones are given a class, and other clones once, few, many or no size at all.

- | - | TRBJ1-4 | TRBV3-1/TRBV3-2 | CASSQQGRNEKLFF | TGTGCCAGCAGCCAACAGGGCAGAAATGAAAAACTGTTTTTT
TRBD1 | - | TRBJ1-2 | TRBV28 | CASSPRGRGAAGYTF | TGTGCCAGCAGTCCAAGGGGGCGCGGGGCGGCTGGCTACACCTTC
- | - | TRBJ2-2 | TRBV28 | CASRGGQNTGELFF | TGTGCCAGCAGAGGTGGGCAAAACACCGGGGAGCTGTTTTTT
TRBD1 | - | TRBJ1-1 | TRBV28 | CASTPMTGGTEAFF | TGTGCCAGCACCCCCATGACAGGGGGAACTGAAGCTTTCTTT
- | once | TRBJ2-1 | TRBV18 | CASSPTAGHNEQFF | TGTGCCAGCTCACCAACCGCGGGACACAATGAGCAGTTCTTC
TRBD2 | - | TRBJ2-7 | TRBV5-4 | CASGPGLAALYEQYF | TGTGCCAGCGGACCAGGACTAGCGGCACTCTACGAGCAGTACTTC
TRBD2 | - | TRBJ2-7 | TRBV28 | CASRQAGGPNEQYF | TGTGCCAGCAGGCAAGCGGGAGGGCCCAACGAGCAGTACTTC
- | - | TRBJ2-1 | TRBV5-1 | CASEPGLGGNEQFF | TGCGCCAGCGAACCGGGACTCGGGGGAAATGAGCAGTTCTTC
TRBD1 | - | TRBJ1-5 | TRBV6-5 | CASSKQGYNQPQHF | TGTGCCAGCAGTAAACAGGGGTACAATCAGCCCCAGCATTTT
TRBD1 | - | TRBJ1-5 | TRBV4-2 | CASSQTTGVHQPQHF | TGTGCCAGCAGCCAAACGACAGGGGTCCATCAGCCCCAGCATTTT
TRBD1 | - | TRBJ2-1 | TRBV18 | CASSPPGQVSREQFF | TGTGCCAGCTCACCGCCGGGACAGGTATCCCGAGAGCAGTTCTTC
- | - | TRBJ1-5 | TRBV24-1 | CATSDRHGSYPQPQHF | TGTGCCACCAGTGACCGCCACGGGTCTTACCCTCAGCCCCAGCATTTT
TRBD2 | - | TRBJ2-3 | TRBV7-2 | CASSLGLGTSRTDTQYF | TGTGCCAGCAGCTTAGGGTTGGGGACTAGCCGCACAGATACGCAGTATTTT
TRBD1 | once | TRBJ1-4 | TRBV10-3 | CATDRDRAGYREKLFF | TGTGCCACCGACCGGGACAGGGCTGGTTATCGTGAAAAACTGTTTTTT
- | - | TRBJ1-4 | TRBV28 | CASSPGLLNEKLFF | TGTGCCAGCAGTCCGGGACTACTTAATGAAAAACTGTTTTTT
- | - | TRBJ2-1 | TRBV29-1 | CSVSDRSSSSEQFF | TGCAGCGTGTCCGACAGGTCTTCGTCGAGTGAGCAGTTCTTC
- | - | TRBJ2-7 | TRBV5-6 | CASSLSSYEQYF | TGTGCCAGCAGCCTGAGCTCCTACGAGCAGTACTTC
- | - | TRBJ2-7 | TRBV3-1/TRBV3-2 | CASSQEPALYYEQYF | TGTGCCAGCAGCCAAGAGCCCGCGCTCTACTACGAGCAGTACTTC
- | - | TRBJ1-3 | TRBV27 | CASSLGAGAISGNTIYF | TGTGCCAGCAGTTTAGGGGCAGGCGCGATCTCTGGAAACACCATATATTTT
TRBD1 | - | TRBJ2-1 | TRBV5-1 | CASSLRNGQGLGEQFF | TGCGCCAGCAGCCTAAGGAACGGACAGGGGCTAGGTGAGCAGTTCTTC
TRBD2 | - | TRBJ2-7 | TRBV6-1 | CASSEKPPGLAYEQYF | TGTGCCAGCAGTGAGAAGCCCCCGGGACTAGCCTACGAGCAGTACTTC
TRBD1 | - | TRBJ1-2 | TRBV24-1 | CATSETRTGFNYGYTF | TGTGCCACCAGTGAAACTCGGACAGGTTTTAACTATGGCTACACCTTC
- | once | TRBJ1-5 | TRBV5-1 | CASSLAGIDQPQHF | TGCGCCAGCAGCTTGGCGGGGATTGATCAGCCCCAGCATTTT
TRBD1 | - | TRBJ1-1 | TRBV28 | CASSSIFPGQGSRYTEAFF | TGTGCCAGCAGTTCTATATTCCCCGGACAGGGGTCGAGGTACACTGAAGCTTTCTTT
TRBD2 | - | TRBJ2-5 | TRBV29-1 | CSVKGLAGEIETQYF | TGCAGCGTTAAGGGTCTAGCGGGAGAAATAGAGACCCAGTACTTC
TRBD1 | - | TRBJ2-3 | TRBV6-5 | CASSYGQGNTDTQYF | TGTGCCAGCAGTTATGGACAGGGTAACACAGATACGCAGTATTTT
TRBD1 | - | TRBJ2-7 | TRBV27 | CASSLGQGEAGKQYF | TGTGCCAGCAGCCTGGGACAGGGGGAGGCTGGCAAGCAGTACTTC
TRBD1 | - | TRBJ1-4 | TRBV6-6 | CASSYPQGATNEKLFF | TGTGCCAGCAGTTACCCTCAGGGGGCAACTAATGAAAAACTGTTTTTT
- | - | TRBJ1-3 | TRBV2 | CASSSATGNTIYF | TGTGCCAGCAGTTCTGCGACTGGAAACACCATATATTTT
- | few | TRBJ1-5 | TRBV28 | CASYPKGYRYSNQPQHF | TGTGCCAGCTACCCCAAGGGGTATAGATATAGCAATCAGCCCCAGCATTTT
- | - | TRBJ2-4 | TRBV28 | CASSGGSSAGNIQYF | TGTGCCAGCAGTGGAGGATCCTCCGCAGGCAACATTCAGTACTTC